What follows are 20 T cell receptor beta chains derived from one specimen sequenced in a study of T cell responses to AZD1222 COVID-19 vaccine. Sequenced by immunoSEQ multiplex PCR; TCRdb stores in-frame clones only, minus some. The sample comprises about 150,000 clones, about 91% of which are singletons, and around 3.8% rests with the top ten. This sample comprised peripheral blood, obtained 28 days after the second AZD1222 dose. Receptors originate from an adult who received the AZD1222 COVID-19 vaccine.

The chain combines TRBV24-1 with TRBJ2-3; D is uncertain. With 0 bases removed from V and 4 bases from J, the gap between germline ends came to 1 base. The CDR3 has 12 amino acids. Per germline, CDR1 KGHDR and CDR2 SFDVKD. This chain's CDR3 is CATSDLPDTQYF. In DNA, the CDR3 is TGTGCCACCAGTGATTTGCCAGATACGCAGTATTTT.

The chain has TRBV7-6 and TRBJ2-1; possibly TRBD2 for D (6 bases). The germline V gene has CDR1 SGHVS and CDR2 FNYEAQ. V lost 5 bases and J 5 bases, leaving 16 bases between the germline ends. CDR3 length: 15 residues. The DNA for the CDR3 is TGTGCCAGCAGCCCGGGGAGGCCCATCCACAATGAGCAGTTCTTC. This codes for CASSPGRPIHNEQFF.

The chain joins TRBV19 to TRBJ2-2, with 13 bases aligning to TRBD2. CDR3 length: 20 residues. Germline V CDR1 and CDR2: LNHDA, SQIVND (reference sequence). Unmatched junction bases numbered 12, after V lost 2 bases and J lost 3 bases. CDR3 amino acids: CASSINRKTSGRWHTGELFF. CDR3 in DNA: TGTGCCAGTAGTATAAACCGAAAGACTAGCGGGAGGTGGCACACCGGGGAGCTGTTTTTT.

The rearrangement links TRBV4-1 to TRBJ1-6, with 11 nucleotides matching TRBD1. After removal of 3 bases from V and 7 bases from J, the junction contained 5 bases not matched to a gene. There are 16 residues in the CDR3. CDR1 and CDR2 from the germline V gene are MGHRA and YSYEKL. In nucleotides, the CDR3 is TGCGCCAGCAGCCACCTTGGGACAGGGGGAAATTCACCCCTCCACTTT. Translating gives CASSHLGTGGNSPLHF.

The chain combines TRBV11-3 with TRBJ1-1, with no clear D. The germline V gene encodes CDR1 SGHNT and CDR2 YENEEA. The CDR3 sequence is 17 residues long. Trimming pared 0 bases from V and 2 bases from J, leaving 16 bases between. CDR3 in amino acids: CASSLDLTRVANTEAFF. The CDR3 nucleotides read TGTGCCAGCAGCTTAGATCTTACAAGGGTTGCAAACACTGAAGCTTTCTTT.

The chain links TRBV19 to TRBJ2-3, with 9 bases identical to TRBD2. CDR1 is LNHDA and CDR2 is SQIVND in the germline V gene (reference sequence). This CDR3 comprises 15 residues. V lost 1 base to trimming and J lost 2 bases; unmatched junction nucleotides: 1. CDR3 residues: CASSIVAGDTDTQYF. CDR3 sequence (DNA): TGTGCCAGTAGTATAGTAGCGGGGGACACAGATACGCAGTATTTT.

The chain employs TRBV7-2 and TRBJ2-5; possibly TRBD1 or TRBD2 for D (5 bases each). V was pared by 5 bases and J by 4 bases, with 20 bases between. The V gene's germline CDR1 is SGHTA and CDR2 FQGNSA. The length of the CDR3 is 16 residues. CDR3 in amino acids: CASSVNSPRGAETQYF. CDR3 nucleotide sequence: TGTGCCAGCAGCGTCAACTCCCCCCGGGGCGCAGAGACCCAGTACTTC.

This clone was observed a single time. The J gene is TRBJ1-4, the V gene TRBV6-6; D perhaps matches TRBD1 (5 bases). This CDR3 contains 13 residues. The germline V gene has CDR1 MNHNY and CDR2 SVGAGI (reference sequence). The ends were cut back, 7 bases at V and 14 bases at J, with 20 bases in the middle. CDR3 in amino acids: CASTLAGGVRLFF. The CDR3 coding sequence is TGTGCCAGCACCCTGGCGGGAGGGGTCCGTCTGTTTTTT.

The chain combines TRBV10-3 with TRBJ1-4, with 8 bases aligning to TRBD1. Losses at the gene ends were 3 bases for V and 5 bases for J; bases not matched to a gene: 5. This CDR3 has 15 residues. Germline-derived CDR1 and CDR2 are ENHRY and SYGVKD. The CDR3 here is CAISEQTGENEKLFF. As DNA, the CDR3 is TGTGCCATCAGTGAACAGACAGGGGAAAATGAAAAACTGTTTTTT.

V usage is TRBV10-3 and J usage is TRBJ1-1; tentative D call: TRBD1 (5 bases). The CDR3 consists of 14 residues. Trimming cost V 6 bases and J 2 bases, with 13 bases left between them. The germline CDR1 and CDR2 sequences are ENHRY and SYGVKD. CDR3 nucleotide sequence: TGTGCCATCAGCTCACAGGAGCGCAACACTGAAGCTTTCTTT. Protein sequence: CAISSQERNTEAFF.

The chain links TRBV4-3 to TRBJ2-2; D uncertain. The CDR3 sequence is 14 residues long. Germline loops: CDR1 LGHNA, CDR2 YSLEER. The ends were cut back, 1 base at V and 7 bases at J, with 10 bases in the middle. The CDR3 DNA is TGCGCCAGCAGCCAAGTGTTAGGGAACGGGGAGCTGTTTTTT. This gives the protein CASSQVLGNGELFF.

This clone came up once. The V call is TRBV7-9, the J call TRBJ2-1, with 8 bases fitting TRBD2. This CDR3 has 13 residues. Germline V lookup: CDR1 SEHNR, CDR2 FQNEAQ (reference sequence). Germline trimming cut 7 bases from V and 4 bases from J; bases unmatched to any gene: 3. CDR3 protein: CASIAGGYNEQFF. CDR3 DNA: TGTGCCAGCATCGCGGGGGGTTACAATGAGCAGTTCTTC.

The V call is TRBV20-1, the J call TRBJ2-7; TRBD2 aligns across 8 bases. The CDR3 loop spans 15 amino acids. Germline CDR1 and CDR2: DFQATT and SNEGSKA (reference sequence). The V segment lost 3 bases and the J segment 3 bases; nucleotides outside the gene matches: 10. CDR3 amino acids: CSASIPAGAFYEQYF. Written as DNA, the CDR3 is TGCAGTGCTAGTATTCCAGCGGGGGCCTTCTACGAGCAGTACTTC.

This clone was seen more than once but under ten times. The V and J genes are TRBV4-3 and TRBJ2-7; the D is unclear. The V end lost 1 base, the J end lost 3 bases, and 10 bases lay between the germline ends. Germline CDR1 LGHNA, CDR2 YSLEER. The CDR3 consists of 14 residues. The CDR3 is CASSQGVQLYEQYF. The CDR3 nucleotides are TGCGCCAGCAGCCAAGGTGTTCAGCTCTACGAGCAGTACTTC.

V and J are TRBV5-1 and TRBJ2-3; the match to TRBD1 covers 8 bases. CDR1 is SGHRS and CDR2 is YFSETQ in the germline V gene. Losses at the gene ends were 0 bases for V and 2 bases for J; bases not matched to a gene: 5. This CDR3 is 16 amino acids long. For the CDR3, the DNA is TGCGCCAGCAGCTTGGGACAGGGGTTCTCCACAGATACGCAGTATTTT. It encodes CASSLGQGFSTDTQYF.

The CDR3 bases are TGTGCCAGCAGCTATTGGGGACTCAACAATGAGCAGTTCTTC. This sequence encodes CASSYWGLNNEQFF. This chain connects TRBV11-2 to TRBJ2-1, with D possibly being TRBD2 (6 bases). Germline CDR1 SGHAT, CDR2 FQNNGV. This CDR3 spans 14 amino acids. V dropped 4 bases and J dropped 5 bases, with 12 bases sitting between them.

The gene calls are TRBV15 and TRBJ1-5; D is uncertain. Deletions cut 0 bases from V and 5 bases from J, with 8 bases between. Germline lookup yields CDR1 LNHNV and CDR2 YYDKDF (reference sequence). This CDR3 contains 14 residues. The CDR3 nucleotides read TGTGCCACCAGCAGAGATAATGGGGATCAGCCCCAGCATTTT. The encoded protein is CATSRDNGDQPQHF.

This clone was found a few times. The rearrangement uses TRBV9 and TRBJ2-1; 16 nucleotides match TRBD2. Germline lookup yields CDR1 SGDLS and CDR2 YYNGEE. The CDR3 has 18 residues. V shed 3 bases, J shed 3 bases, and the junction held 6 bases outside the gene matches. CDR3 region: CASSGPGLAGGNYNEQFF. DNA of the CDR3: TGTGCCAGCAGCGGCCCGGGACTAGCGGGAGGGAACTACAATGAGCAGTTCTTC. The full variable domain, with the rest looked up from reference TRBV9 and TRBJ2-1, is DSGVTQTPKHLITATGQRVTLRCSPRSGDLSVYWYQQSLDQGLQFLIQYYNGEERAKGNILERFSAQQFPDLHSELNLSSLELGDSALYFCASSGPGLAGGNYNEQFFGPGTRLTVL.

The CDR3 protein is CASSKTSGRNTGELFF. The CDR3 coding sequence is TGTGCCAGCAGCAAGACTAGCGGTAGGAACACCGGGGAGCTGTTTTTT. The chain links TRBV9 to TRBJ2-2; 9 bases map to TRBD2. Trimming at V came to 4 bases and at J to 1 base, leaving 5 bases not matched to a gene. CDR1 and CDR2 (germline): SGDLS, YYNGEE. The CDR3 length is 16 residues. Full variable domain (missing parts from reference TRBV9 and TRBJ2-2): DSGVTQTPKHLITATGQRVTLRCSPRSGDLSVYWYQQSLDQGLQFLIQYYNGEERAKGNILERFSAQQFPDLHSELNLSSLELGDSALYFCASSKTSGRNTGELFFGEGSRLTVL.

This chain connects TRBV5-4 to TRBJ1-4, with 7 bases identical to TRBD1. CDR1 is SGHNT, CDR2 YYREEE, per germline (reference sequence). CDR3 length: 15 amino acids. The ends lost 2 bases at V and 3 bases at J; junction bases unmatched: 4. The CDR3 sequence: CASSFRQGSNEKLFF. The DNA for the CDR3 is TGTGCCAGCAGCTTCCGACAGGGATCTAATGAAAAACTGTTTTTT. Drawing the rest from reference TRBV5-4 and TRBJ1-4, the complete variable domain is ETGVTQSPTHLIKTRGQQVTLRCSSQSGHNTVSWYQQALGQGPQFIFQYYREEENGRGNFPPRFSGLQFPNYSSELNVNALELDDSALYLCASSFRQGSNEKLFFGSGTQLSVL.